This T cell receptor (beta chain) was profiled in a study of cytomegalovirus exposure and HLA in healthy donors. This clone appeared a single time. Germline V gives CDR1 MRHNA, CDR2 SNTAGT. The CDR3 loop spans 13 amino acids. In the PCR, 60 Vbeta and 13 Jbeta primers were used. The protocol was immunoSEQ multiplex PCR, while the TCRdb copy is restricted to in-frame clones and leaves out a portion. The sample gives about 150,000 clones, 80% to 90% of which show up once; under 5% is in the top ten. Sequencing was performed on PBMCs. This receptor was taken from a girl aged 5 to 17 in good health and CMV-seropositive. This chain links TRBV6-4 with TRBJ2-5; TRBD1 matches 7 bases. The J call could be wrong; TRBJ2-7 is a better fit for the DNA end. CDR3 bases: TGTGCCAGCAGTGACTCGCCAGGGGGCGAGCAGTACTTC. This translates into CASSDSPGGEQYF.